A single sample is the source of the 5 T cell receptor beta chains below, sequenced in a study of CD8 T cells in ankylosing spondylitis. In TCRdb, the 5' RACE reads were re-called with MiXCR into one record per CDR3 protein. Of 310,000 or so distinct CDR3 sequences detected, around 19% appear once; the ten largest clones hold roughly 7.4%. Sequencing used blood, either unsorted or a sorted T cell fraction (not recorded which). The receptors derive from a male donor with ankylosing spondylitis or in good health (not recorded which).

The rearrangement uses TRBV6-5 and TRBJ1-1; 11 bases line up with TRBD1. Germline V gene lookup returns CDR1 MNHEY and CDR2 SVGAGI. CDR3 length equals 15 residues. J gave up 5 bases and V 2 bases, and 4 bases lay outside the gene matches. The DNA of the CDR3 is TGTGCCAGCAGTTACCGCGGGACAGGGGGTACTGAAGCTTTCTTT. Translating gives CASSYRGTGGTEAFF.

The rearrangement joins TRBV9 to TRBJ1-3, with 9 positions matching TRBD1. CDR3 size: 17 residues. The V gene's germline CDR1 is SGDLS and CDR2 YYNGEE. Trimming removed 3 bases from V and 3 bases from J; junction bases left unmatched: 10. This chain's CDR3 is CASSEGPGTGSGNTIYF. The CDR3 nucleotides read TGTGCCAGCAGCGAGGGACCCGGGACAGGGAGTGGAAACACCATATATTTT. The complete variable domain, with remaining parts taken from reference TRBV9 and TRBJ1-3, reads DSGVTQTPKHLITATGQRVTLRCSPRSGDLSVYWYQQSLDQGLQFLIQYYNGEERAKGNILERFSAQQFPDLHSELNLSSLELGDSALYFCASSEGPGTGSGNTIYFGEGSWLTVV.

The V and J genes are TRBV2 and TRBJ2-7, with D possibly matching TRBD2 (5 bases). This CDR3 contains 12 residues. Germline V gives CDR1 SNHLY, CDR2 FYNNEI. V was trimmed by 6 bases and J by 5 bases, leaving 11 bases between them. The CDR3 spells CASRSGRNEQYV. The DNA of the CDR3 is TGTGCCAGCAGGTCGGGGAGAAACGAGCAGTACGTC.

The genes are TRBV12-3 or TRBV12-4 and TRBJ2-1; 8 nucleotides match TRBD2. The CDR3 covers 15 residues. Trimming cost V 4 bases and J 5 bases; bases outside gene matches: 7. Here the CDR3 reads CASSSGGGQHNEQFF. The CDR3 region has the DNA TGTGCCAGCAGTTCGGGGGGGGGCCAACACAATGAGCAGTTCTTC.

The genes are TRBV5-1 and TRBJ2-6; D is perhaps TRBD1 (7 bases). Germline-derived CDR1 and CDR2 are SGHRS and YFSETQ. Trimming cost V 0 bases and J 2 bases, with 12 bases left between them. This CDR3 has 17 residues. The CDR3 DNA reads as TGCGCCAGCAGCTTGGGACAGGGAGGTACTGGGGCCAACGTCCTGACTTTC. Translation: CASSLGQGGTGANVLTF.